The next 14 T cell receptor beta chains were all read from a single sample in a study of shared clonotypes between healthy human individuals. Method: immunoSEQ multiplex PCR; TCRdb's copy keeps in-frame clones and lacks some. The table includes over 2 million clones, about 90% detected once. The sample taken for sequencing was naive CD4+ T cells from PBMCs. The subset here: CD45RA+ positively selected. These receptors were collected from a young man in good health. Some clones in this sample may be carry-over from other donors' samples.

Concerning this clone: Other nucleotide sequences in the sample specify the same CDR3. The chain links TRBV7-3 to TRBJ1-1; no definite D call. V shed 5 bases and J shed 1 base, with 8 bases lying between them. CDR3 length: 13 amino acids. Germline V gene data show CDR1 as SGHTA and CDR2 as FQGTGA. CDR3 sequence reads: CASSPRANTEAFF. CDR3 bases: TGTGCCAGCAGCCCCCGTGCGAACACTGAAGCTTTCTTT.

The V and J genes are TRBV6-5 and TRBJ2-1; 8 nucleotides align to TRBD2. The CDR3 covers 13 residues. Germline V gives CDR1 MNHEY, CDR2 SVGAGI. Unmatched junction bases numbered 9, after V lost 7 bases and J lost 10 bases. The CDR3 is CASTSGRGREQFF. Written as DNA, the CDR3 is TGTGCCAGCACCAGCGGGAGAGGCCGGGAGCAGTTCTTC.

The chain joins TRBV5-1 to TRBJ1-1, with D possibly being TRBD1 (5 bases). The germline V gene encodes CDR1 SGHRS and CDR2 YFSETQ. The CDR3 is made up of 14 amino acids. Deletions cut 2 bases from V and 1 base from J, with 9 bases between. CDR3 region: CASSLQVANTEAFF. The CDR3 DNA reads TGCGCCAGCAGCTTACAGGTGGCGAACACTGAAGCTTTCTTT.

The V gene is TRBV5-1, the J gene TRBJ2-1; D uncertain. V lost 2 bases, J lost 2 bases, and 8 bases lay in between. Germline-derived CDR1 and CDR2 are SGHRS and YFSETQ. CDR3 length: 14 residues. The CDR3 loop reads CASSFLYAYNEQFF. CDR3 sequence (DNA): TGCGCCAGCAGCTTTCTGTACGCCTACAATGAGCAGTTCTTC. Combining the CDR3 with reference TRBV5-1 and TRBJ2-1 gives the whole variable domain KAGVTQTPRYLIKTRGQQVTLSCSPISGHRSVSWYQQTPGQGLQFLFEYFSETQRNKGNFPGRFSGRQFSNSRSEMNVSTLELGDSALYLCASSFLYAYNEQFFGPGTRLTVL.

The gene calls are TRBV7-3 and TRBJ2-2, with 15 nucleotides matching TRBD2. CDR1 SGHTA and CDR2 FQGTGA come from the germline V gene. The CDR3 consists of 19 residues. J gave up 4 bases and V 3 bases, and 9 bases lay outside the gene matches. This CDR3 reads CASSFRGTSGRIGTGELFF. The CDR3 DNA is TGTGCCAGCAGCTTCCGAGGGACTAGCGGGAGGATAGGCACCGGGGAGCTGTTTTTT.

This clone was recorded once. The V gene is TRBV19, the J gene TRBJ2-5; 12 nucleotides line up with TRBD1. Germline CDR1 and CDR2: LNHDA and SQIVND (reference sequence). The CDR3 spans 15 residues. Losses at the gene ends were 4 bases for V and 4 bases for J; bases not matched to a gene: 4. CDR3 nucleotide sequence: TGTGCCAGTAGTACGGGACAGGGGGCAAGAGAGACCCAGTACTTC. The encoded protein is CASSTGQGARETQYF.

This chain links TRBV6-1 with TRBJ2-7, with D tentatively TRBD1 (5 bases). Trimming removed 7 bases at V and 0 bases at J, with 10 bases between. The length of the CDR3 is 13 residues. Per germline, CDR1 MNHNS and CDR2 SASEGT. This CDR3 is CASIGHRSYEQYF. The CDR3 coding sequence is TGTGCCAGCATCGGACACCGCTCCTACGAGCAGTACTTC.

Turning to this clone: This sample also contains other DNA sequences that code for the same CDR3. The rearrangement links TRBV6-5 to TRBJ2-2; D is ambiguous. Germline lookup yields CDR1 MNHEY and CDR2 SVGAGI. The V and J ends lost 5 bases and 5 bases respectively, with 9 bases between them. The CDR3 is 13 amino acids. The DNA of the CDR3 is TGTGCCAGCAGTCGTACCTCTACCGGGGAGCTGTTTTTT. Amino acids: CASSRTSTGELFF.

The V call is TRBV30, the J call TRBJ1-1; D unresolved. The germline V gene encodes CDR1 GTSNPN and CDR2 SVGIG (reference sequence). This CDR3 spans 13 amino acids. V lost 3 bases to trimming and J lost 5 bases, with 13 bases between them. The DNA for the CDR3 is TGTGCCTGGAGGGGCAGAAGAGGGACTGAAGCTTTCTTT. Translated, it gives CAWRGRRGTEAFF.

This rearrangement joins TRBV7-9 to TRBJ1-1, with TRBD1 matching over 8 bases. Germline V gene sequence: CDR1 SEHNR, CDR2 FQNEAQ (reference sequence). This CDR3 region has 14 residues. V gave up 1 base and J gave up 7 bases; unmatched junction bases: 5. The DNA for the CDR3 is TGTGCCAGCAGCTTAGGGGGACAGGCGCTTGAAGCTTTCTTT. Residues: CASSLGGQALEAFF.

The CDR3: CASRLAATYEQYF. The CDR3 coding sequence is TGTGCGAGTCGGCTAGCGGCGACCTACGAGCAGTACTTC. The rearrangement uses TRBV6-5 and TRBJ2-7; 7 nucleotides line up with TRBD2. Germline-derived CDR1 and CDR2 are MNHEY and SVGAGI. This CDR3 comprises 13 residues.

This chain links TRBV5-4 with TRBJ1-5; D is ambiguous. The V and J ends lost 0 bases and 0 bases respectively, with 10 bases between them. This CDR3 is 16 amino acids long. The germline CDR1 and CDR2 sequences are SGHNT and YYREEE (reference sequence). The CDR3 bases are TGTGCCAGCAGCTTGGTTTCCGGTTATAGCAATCAGCCCCAGCATTTT. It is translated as CASSLVSGYSNQPQHF.

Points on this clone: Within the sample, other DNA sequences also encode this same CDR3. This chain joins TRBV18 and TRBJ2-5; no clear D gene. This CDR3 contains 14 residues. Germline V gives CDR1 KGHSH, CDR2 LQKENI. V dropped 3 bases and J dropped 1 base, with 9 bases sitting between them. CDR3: CASSPTDSQETQYF. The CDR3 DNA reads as TGTGCCAGCTCACCGACTGACTCCCAAGAGACCCAGTACTTC.

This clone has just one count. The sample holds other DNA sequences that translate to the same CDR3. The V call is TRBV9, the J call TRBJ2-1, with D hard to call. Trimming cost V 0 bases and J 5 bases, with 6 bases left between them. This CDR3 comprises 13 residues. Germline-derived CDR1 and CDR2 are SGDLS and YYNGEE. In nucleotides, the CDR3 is TGTGCCAGCAGCGTAGCGTCTCACAATGAGCAGTTCTTC. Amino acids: CASSVASHNEQFF. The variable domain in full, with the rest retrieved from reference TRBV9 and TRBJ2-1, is DSGVTQTPKHLITATGQRVTLRCSPRSGDLSVYWYQQSLDQGLQFLIQYYNGEERAKGNILERFSAQQFPDLHSELNLSSLELGDSALYFCASSVASHNEQFFGPGTRLTVL.